This passage covers 30 T cell receptor beta chains from one sample sequenced in a study of regulatory T cells in long-lasting Graves disease. Specified time point: persistent/refractory GD, antithyroid drugs over 5 years with positive TRAb. There was RNA extracted from PBMCs, and the TCR library was made from it. TCR beta libraries were built with iRepertoire HTBI primers and Arm-PCR of CDR3 regions. Each CDR3 protein is one row after TCRdb ran MiXCR on the multiplex PCR reads. Of more than 300,000 distinct CDR3 sequences in the sample, around 23% were seen once. Material: peripheral blood mononuclear cells (PBMCs), obtained when the disease was refractory, from a patient treated with antithyroid drugs. The receptors originated from a woman in her thirties or forties with Graves disease.

This clonotype appeared a single time. The rearrangement joins TRBV28 to TRBJ2-7, with 7 bases that match TRBD1. The germline V gene has CDR1 MDHEN and CDR2 SYDVKM. Losses at the gene ends were 6 bases for V and 4 bases for J; bases not matched to a gene: 15. CDR3 size: 16 residues. As DNA, the CDR3 is TGTGCCAGCAGCCAAGAGGGGGCCAGCAGGAGGTACGAGCAGTACTTC. As protein: CASSQEGASRRYEQYF.

The rearrangement joins TRBV10-3 to TRBJ2-2; D unresolved. CDR3 size: 13 residues. The germline CDR1 and CDR2 sequences are ENHRY and SYGVKD. V lost 5 bases, J lost 3 bases, and 7 bases lay in between. The CDR3 loop is CAISYGYTGELFF. The CDR3 coding sequence is TGTGCCATCAGTTACGGGTACACCGGGGAGCTGTTTTTT.

V usage is TRBV2 and J usage is TRBJ2-7; D is unresolved. CDR1 SNHLY and CDR2 FYNNEI come from the germline V gene. The CDR3 spans 13 residues. The germline V and J ends were trimmed by 3 bases and 3 bases, with 9 bases remaining between them. Written as DNA, the CDR3 is TGTGCCAGCAGTGATCACCGGCGCTACGAGCAGTACTTC. The encoded protein is CASSDHRRYEQYF. The variable domain in full, completed from reference TRBV2 and TRBJ2-7, reads EPEVTQTPSHQVTQMGQEVILRCVPISNHLYFYWYRQILGQKVEFLVSFYNNEISEKSEIFDDQFSVERPDGSNFTLKIRSTKLEDSAMYFCASSDHRRYEQYFGPGTRLTVT.

This clonotype has only a few counts. The CDR3 loop is CASSPDLNQPQHF. CDR3 bases: TGTGCCAGTAGTCCTGACCTCAATCAGCCCCAGCATTTT. V usage is TRBV19 and J usage is TRBJ1-5; D gene uncertain. Deletions cut 5 bases from V and 3 bases from J, with 8 bases between. The CDR3 loop spans 13 amino acids. Germline V CDR1 and CDR2: LNHDA, SQIVND (reference sequence).

The rearrangement links TRBV29-1 to TRBJ1-1; possibly TRBD1 for D (5 bases). Germline V gene sequence: CDR1 SQVTM, CDR2 ANQGSEA. The CDR3 sequence is 13 residues long. V was trimmed by 5 bases and J by 0 bases, leaving 10 bases between them. The CDR3, as DNA: TGCAGCGTTACGGGACGGATGAACACTGAAGCTTTCTTT. The encoded protein is CSVTGRMNTEAFF. Supplemented by reference TRBV29-1 and TRBJ1-1, the full variable domain reads SAVISQKPSRDICQRGTSLTIQCQVDSQVTMMFWYRQQPGQSLTLIATANQGSEATYESGFVIDKFPISRPNLTFSTLTVSNMSPEDSSIYLCSVTGRMNTEAFFGQGTRLTVV.

This clonotype was seen once. The gene calls are TRBV7-6 and TRBJ2-5; 13 positions match TRBD2. The germline CDR1 and CDR2 sequences are SGHVS and FNYEAQ. J was trimmed by 2 bases and V by 6 bases; bases with no gene match: 3. The CDR3 consists of 15 residues. The CDR3 sequence is CASSRGLAGQETQYF. CDR3 DNA sequence: TGTGCCAGCAGTCGGGGACTAGCGGGGCAAGAGACCCAGTACTTC.

This clonotype was counted many times. V and J are TRBV27 and TRBJ1-5, with 7 bases lining up with TRBD1. The CDR3 length is 14 residues. Per the germline V gene, CDR1 is MNHEY and CDR2 is SMNVEV (reference sequence). Losses at the gene ends were 5 bases for V and 5 bases for J; bases not matched to a gene: 6. The CDR3 region has the DNA TGTGCCAGCAGTACAGGGGCATCGGATCAGCCCCAGCATTTT. Its protein is CASSTGASDQPQHF.

V and J are TRBV7-9 and TRBJ2-3; 7 bases are shared with TRBD2. The CDR3 has 16 amino acids. Trimming removed 2 bases from V and 3 bases from J; junction bases left unmatched: 8. Looked up from germline, CDR1 is SEHNR and CDR2 is FQNEAQ (reference sequence). The CDR3: CASSLLSGGGTDTQYF. Here the CDR3 DNA reads TGTGCCAGCAGCTTACTTTCGGGAGGAGGAACAGATACGCAGTATTTT. Complete variable domain (other parts from reference TRBV7-9 and TRBJ2-3): DTGVSQNPRHKITKRGQNVTFRCDPISEHNRLYWYRQTLGQGPEFLTYFQNEAQLEKSRLLSDRFSAERPKGSFSTLEIQRTEQGDSAMYLCASSLLSGGGTDTQYFGPGTRLTVL.

J is TRBJ2-2 and V is TRBV6-1; D perhaps matches TRBD2 (6 bases). Germline V gene sequence: CDR1 MNHNS, CDR2 SASEGT. Trimming removed 6 bases at V and 1 base at J, with 12 bases between. This CDR3 has 15 amino acids. CDR3 sequence (DNA): TGTGCCAGCAGCCCTGACGGGAGGAACACCGGGGAGCTGTTTTTT. As protein: CASSPDGRNTGELFF.

CDR3 DNA: TGTGCCAGCAGCCCACCCGGCAGGGGAAAACTGTTTTTT. It translates to CASSPPGRGKLFF. This sequence joins TRBV14 and TRBJ1-4; tentative D call: TRBD1 (6 bases). The germline gives CDR1 SGHDN, CDR2 FVKESK. The CDR3 runs 13 residues. V lost 4 bases and J 10 bases, leaving 13 bases between the germline ends.

This clonotype has a handful of counts. V is TRBV4-1 and J is TRBJ2-4; D unresolved. V was shortened by 3 bases and J by 0 bases, with 15 bases between the two germline ends. Looked up from germline, CDR1 is MGHRA and CDR2 is YSYEKL. The CDR3 is 17 residues long. For the CDR3, the DNA is TGCGCCAGCAGCCACTCCCAGCTACGAATAGCCAAAAACATTCAGTACTTC. Translation gives CASSHSQLRIAKNIQYF.

This clonotype was detected ten times or more. The chain uses TRBV12-3 or TRBV12-4 and TRBJ1-5; D possibly corresponds to TRBD1 (5 bases). CDR3 size: 15 residues. V shed 0 bases and J shed 3 bases, with 9 bases lying between them. The CDR3 spells CASSLAGADNQPQHF. The CDR3 DNA reads TGTGCCAGCAGTTTAGCCGGGGCGGACAATCAGCCCCAGCATTTT.

V is TRBV12-5 and J is TRBJ2-1; TRBD1 might be the D (6 bases). V lost 4 bases to trimming and J lost 7 bases, with 26 bases between them. The germline V gene has CDR1 LGHNT and CDR2 FRNRAP. The CDR3 spans 18 residues. The chain's CDR3 is CASGSGQTEGLGTNEQFF. DNA of the CDR3: TGTGCTAGTGGTTCCGGACAGACAGAGGGTCTTGGTACGAATGAGCAGTTCTTC. The variable domain in full, completed from reference TRBV12-5 and TRBJ2-1, reads DARVTQTPRHKVTEMGQEVTMRCQPILGHNTVFWYRQTMMQGLELLAYFRNRAPLDDSGMPKDRFSAEMPDATLATLKIQPSEPRDSAVYFCASGSGQTEGLGTNEQFFGPGTRLTVL.

This clonotype occurred a few times. The gene calls are TRBV5-1 and TRBJ2-4; the match to TRBD2 covers 8 bases. The CDR3 has 13 residues. CDR1 SGHRS and CDR2 YFSETQ come from the germline V gene. V lost 0 bases, J lost 8 bases, and 1 base stayed unmatched. CDR3 protein: CASSLGRGDIQYF. The CDR3 DNA is TGCGCCAGCAGCTTGGGGCGGGGGGACATTCAGTACTTC.

This sequence joins TRBV24-1 and TRBJ1-2; 10 bases agree with TRBD1. V dropped 4 bases and J dropped 8; count of bases not matched to a gene: 3. Germline V gene data show CDR1 as KGHDR and CDR2 as SFDVKD. The CDR3 consists of 13 residues. The CDR3 reads CATSELTGGGYTF. The CDR3 coding sequence is TGTGCCACCAGTGAACTGACAGGGGGCGGCTACACCTTC.

This clonotype has ten or more counts. The genes are TRBV15 and TRBJ1-5; 8 positions match TRBD1. Germline CDR1 reads LNHNV; CDR2 reads YYDKDF (reference sequence). V lost 5 bases and J lost 6; bases outside the gene matches: 6. The CDR3 consists of 14 residues. CDR3 sequence (DNA): TGTGCCACCAGCTCAGACAGGGGAATTCAGCCCCAGCATTTT. Translated: CATSSDRGIQPQHF.

The J gene is TRBJ2-4, the V gene TRBV3-1; possibly TRBD2 for D (6 bases). The CDR3 has 17 amino acids. Germline loops: CDR1 LGHDT, CDR2 YNNKEL (reference sequence). V gave up 1 base and J gave up 7 bases, with 20 bases separating them. This CDR3 is CASSQGGTPAPRNIQYF. CDR3 in DNA: TGTGCCAGCAGCCAAGGCGGGACTCCTGCACCTCGTAACATTCAGTACTTC. Filled out from reference TRBV3-1 and TRBJ2-4, the complete variable domain reads DTAVSQTPKYLVTQMGNDKSIKCEQNLGHDTMYWYKQDSKKFLKIMFSYNNKELIINETVPNRFSPKSPDKAHLNLHINSLELGDSAVYFCASSQGGTPAPRNIQYFGAGTRLSVL.

This clonotype was observed at least ten times. The J gene is TRBJ2-7, the V gene TRBV15; TRBD2 matches at 7 bases. This CDR3 has 18 amino acids. V was clipped by 3 bases and J by 3 bases; unmatched bases: 17. The germline V gene has CDR1 LNHNV and CDR2 YYDKDF (reference sequence). The CDR3 DNA reads TGTGCCACCAGCAGCGAGAGGGAAATTGCGGGAGTGTTCTACGAGCAGTACTTC. Its protein product is CATSSEREIAGVFYEQYF.

The sample holds a few counts of this clonotype. The gene calls are TRBV12-3 or TRBV12-4 and TRBJ2-6; the match to TRBD1 covers 12 bases. This CDR3 has 19 residues. Trimming removed 6 bases from V and 1 base from J; junction bases left unmatched: 10. CDR3 loop: CASRPGQGAALSGANVLTF. The DNA for the CDR3 is TGTGCCAGCAGGCCGGGACAGGGGGCTGCTTTATCTGGGGCCAACGTCCTGACTTTC.

The genes are TRBV7-9 and TRBJ2-7; D could derive from TRBD1 or TRBD2 (5 bases each). V was clipped by 4 bases and J by 3 bases, with 16 bases between them. This CDR3 region has 15 residues. Germline assignment: CDR1 SEHNR and CDR2 FQNEAQ (reference sequence). CDR3 region: CASSSPRDASYEQYF. The CDR3 nucleotides read TGTGCCAGCAGCTCCCCCCGGGACGCCAGCTACGAGCAGTACTTC.

With respect to this clonotype: This sequence may be a read error, since a much larger clone differs from it by one base. The chain recombines TRBV6-5 with TRBJ2-7; D is perhaps TRBD2 (5 bases). CDR1 and CDR2 from the germline V gene are MNHEY and SVGAGI. This CDR3 contains 14 residues. V dropped 2 bases and J dropped 9 bases, with 17 bases sitting between them. CDR3 loop: CASSYDPGIDGQYF. The CDR3 coding sequence is TGTGCCAGCAGTTACGATCCCGGGATCGACGGGCAGTACTTC.

This clonotype was recorded a few times. The chain joins TRBV6-1 to TRBJ2-2; D remains unclear. The CDR3 loop spans 14 amino acids. The germline V gene encodes CDR1 MNHNS and CDR2 SASEGT. V was clipped by 5 bases and J by 3 bases, with 10 bases between them. The CDR3 coding sequence is TGTGCCAGCAGTCCCGTTGGGGACACCGGGGAGCTGTTTTTT. It codes for CASSPVGDTGELFF.

The chain carries TRBV4-1 and TRBJ2-7; D is uncertain. There are 15 residues in the CDR3. Germline V gene data show CDR1 as MGHRA and CDR2 as YSYEKL. V lost 4 bases and J lost 6, with 19 bases in between. CDR3 amino acids: CASSREHYSPVEQYF. In DNA, the CDR3 is TGCGCCAGCAGCCGTGAACACTACTCACCGGTCGAGCAGTACTTC.

The rearrangement links TRBV5-6 to TRBJ2-4; D not certain. The CDR3 extends over 14 amino acids. V gave up 0 bases and J gave up 7 bases, with 11 bases separating them. Germline V gene sequence: CDR1 SGHDT, CDR2 YYEEEE. The CDR3 DNA is TGTGCCAGCAGCTTGGGGCTGATCCCGAACATTCAGTACTTC. Amino acid sequence: CASSLGLIPNIQYF.

This clonotype was detected a few times. The genes are TRBV7-9 and TRBJ2-7, with 13 bases matching TRBD2. This CDR3 is 16 amino acids long. With V trimmed by 5 bases and J by 3 bases, 7 bases remained unmatched. CDR1 SEHNR and CDR2 FQNEAQ come from the germline V gene (reference sequence). The CDR3, as DNA: TGTGCCAGCAGCAACCCTTGGACTAGCGGGAGCTACGAGCAGTACTTC. Translating it yields CASSNPWTSGSYEQYF.

This rearrangement joins TRBV6-1 to TRBJ2-7; maybe TRBD2 (6 bases). CDR1 is MNHNS, CDR2 SASEGT, per germline. CDR3 length: 16 residues. With 4 bases removed from V and 0 bases from J, the gap between germline ends came to 16 bases. The CDR3 nucleotides are TGTGCCAGCAGTGTACACCGGGACTTTAGCTCCTACGAGCAGTACTTC. Translating gives CASSVHRDFSSYEQYF.

The chain uses TRBV18 and TRBJ2-7, with TRBD2 matching 7 bases. After removal of 3 bases from V and 3 bases from J, the junction contained 5 bases not matched to a gene. The CDR3 is 14 amino acids. Germline assignment: CDR1 KGHSH and CDR2 LQKENI. CDR3 DNA sequence: TGTGCCAGCTCACCGGAGGGAGGGAACTACGAGCAGTACTTC. Its translation: CASSPEGGNYEQYF.

This chain links TRBV25-1 with TRBJ2-7, with D perhaps matching TRBD1 or TRBD2 (5 bases each). The CDR3 contains 14 residues. Germline CDR1 and CDR2: MGHDK and SYGVNS. Between the trimmed V and J ends, which lost 5 bases and 4 bases, there was a span of 15 bases. The CDR3 is CASSRGAGSYEQYF. The CDR3 DNA is TGTGCCAGCAGTAGAGGAGCAGGGAGTTACGAGCAGTACTTC.

Comments on this clonotype: With only one base between it and a far larger clone, this is likely a read error. The CDR3 DNA follows: TGTGCCAGCAAGATGAACACTGAAGCTTTCTTT. Translation: CASKMNTEAFF. V and J are TRBV12-3 or TRBV12-4 and TRBJ1-1, with D hard to call. V was cut by 7 bases and J by 0 bases, with 3 bases left in between. The CDR3 length is 11 residues.

In this sample, this clonotype turned up many times. The chain combines TRBV28 with TRBJ2-7; D is perhaps TRBD2 (6 bases). V lost 2 bases, J lost 0 bases, and 8 bases lay in between. CDR3 length: 14 amino acids. Germline values: CDR1 MDHEN, CDR2 SYDVKM. Here the CDR3 DNA reads TGTGCCAGCAGTTTACTTAGCGGCTCCTACGAGCAGTACTTC. This encodes CASSLLSGSYEQYF. Combining the CDR3 with reference TRBV28 and TRBJ2-7 gives the whole variable domain DVKVTQSSRYLVKRTGEKVFLECVQDMDHENMFWYRQDPGLGLRLIYFSYDVKMKEKGDIPEGYSVSREKKERFSLILESASTNQTSMYLCASSLLSGSYEQYFGPGTRLTVT.